The 5 T cell receptor beta chains presented below share a single source sample, sequenced in a study of siplizumab effects on memory and regulatory T cells. The repertoire was sequenced with immunoSEQ multiplex PCR; TCRdb's copy has only in-frame clones and lacks some. The sample lists 100,000 to 120,000 clones; over 85% were seen once. The sample was CD4+ T cells sorted from blood. Receptors were obtained from a human donor in good health.

The chain has TRBV6-5 and TRBJ1-1, with 9 bases lining up with TRBD1. Germline CDR1 reads MNHEY; CDR2 reads SVGAGI. The CDR3 loop spans 15 amino acids. The trim removed 8 bases at V and 3 bases at J, leaving 10 bases unmatched. The CDR3 coding sequence is TGTGCCAGCCGGGGGACAGGGTTCGAAGACACTGAAGCTTTCTTT. Translating gives CASRGTGFEDTEAFF.

This chain uses TRBV5-1 with TRBJ2-5; 13 bases are shared with TRBD2. CDR1 is SGHRS, CDR2 YFSETQ, per germline. The CDR3 is 16 amino acids. The V gene end was trimmed by 4 bases and the J gene end by 2 bases; junction bases not matched to a gene: 5. The CDR3 sequence: CASSQGLAGEQETQYF. The CDR3 coding sequence is TGCGCCAGCAGCCAAGGACTAGCGGGGGAACAAGAGACCCAGTACTTC.

The rearrangement links TRBV19 to TRBJ1-1; no firm D call. The CDR3 has 12 residues. Per germline, CDR1 LNHDA and CDR2 SQIVND (reference sequence). The V end was cut by 3 bases, the J end by 4 bases, with 6 bases between. CDR3 coding DNA: TGTGCCAGTAGTATGGTGGCCACTGAAGCTTTCTTT. Protein sequence: CASSMVATEAFF. The entire variable domain, with the rest obtained from reference TRBV19 and TRBJ1-1, is as follows: DGGITQSPKYLFRKEGQNVTLSCEQNLNHDAMYWYRQDPGQGLRLIYYSQIVNDFQKGDIAEGYSVSREKKESFPLTVTSAQKNPTAFYLCASSMVATEAFFGQGTRLTVV.

The chain uses TRBV5-1 and TRBJ2-2, with 13 bases matching TRBD2. V was pared by 4 bases and J by 0 bases, with 3 bases of the junction left unmatched. The CDR3 covers 17 residues. The V gene's germline CDR1 is SGHRS and CDR2 YFSETQ. CDR3 loop: CASSPGLAGANTGELFF. The CDR3 nucleotides read TGCGCCAGCAGCCCAGGACTAGCGGGGGCGAACACCGGGGAGCTGTTTTTT.

This chain's CDR3 is CASSGQFTGTEAFF. CDR3 in DNA: TGTGCCAGCAGTGGACAGTTTACGGGCACTGAAGCTTTCTTT. The rearrangement links TRBV6-5 to TRBJ1-1, with D perhaps TRBD1 (6 bases). This CDR3 has 14 amino acids. Trimming stripped 5 bases from V and 4 bases from J, with 14 bases between. CDR1 and CDR2 (germline): MNHEY, SVGAGI.